Listed below are T cell receptor beta chains from one sample, sequenced in a study of blood T cell repertoires in COVID-19. Measured with immunoSEQ multiplex PCR; TCRdb has only the in-frame clones, and not every one. The profile shows more than 200,000 clones, 80% to 90% of them singletons. The sample was peripheral blood. These receptors were obtained from a man aged 25-40 years with active or convalescent COVID-19. CDR3s include the opening cysteine and the closing phenylalanine or tryptophan. The D gene is left open where the match is weak. Expanded clones get a size class; other rows say once, few or many, or leave the size out.

.	TRBV30	TRBJ1-2	.	TGTGCCTGGAAACTGGCAGGGGCCTATGGCTACACCTTC	CAWKLAGAYGYTF
.	TRBV5-1	TRBJ2-5	few	TGCGCCAGCACCGTGGAGGGCGAGACCCAGTACTTC	CASTVEGETQYF
TRBD1	TRBV2	TRBJ1-1	.	TGTGCCAGCAGTTACATCGGGACAGACACTGAAGCTTTCTTT	CASSYIGTDTEAFF
TRBD2	TRBV4-2	TRBJ2-7	.	TGTGCCAGCAGCCAAGATCTAGCGGGCGCCTACGAGCAGTACTTC	CASSQDLAGAYEQYF
.	TRBV6-2/TRBV6-3	TRBJ2-1	.	TGTGCCAGCAGTTACCCGCCGTCCCGGGGGACAGACTACAATGAGCAGTTCTTC	CASSYPPSRGTDYNEQFF
.	TRBV5-8	TRBJ1-1	.	TGTGCCAGCAGCACAGCCGACAGACCGAACACTGAAGCTTTCTTT	CASSTADRPNTEAFF
TRBD2	TRBV2	TRBJ2-5	.	TGTGCCAGCAGTTCGACTAGCGGGGATCAGACCCAGTACTTC	CASSSTSGDQTQYF
.	TRBV14	TRBJ1-2	.	TGTGCCAGCAGCCAAGGTAACAGCCTCTATGGCTACACCTTC	CASSQGNSLYGYTF
.	TRBV7-8	TRBJ1-1	.	TGTGCCAGCAGCTTCGGGGACAAGGACGGCACTGAAGCTTTCTTT	CASSFGDKDGTEAFF
.	TRBV7-9	TRBJ2-2	.	TGTGCCAGCTTCGCGGGACAGTACACCGGGGAGCTGTTTTTT	CASFAGQYTGELFF
.	TRBV30	TRBJ1-2	.	TGTGCCGGTACGACGGGTAACTATGGCTACACCTTC	CAGTTGNYGYTF
TRBD1	TRBV29-1	TRBJ1-1	.	TGCAGCGTTGAAGATCGGGACAGGGGGCGCGTTTTTAACACTGAAGCTTTCTTT	CSVEDRDRGRVFNTEAFF
.	TRBV9	TRBJ1-2	.	TGTGCCAGCAGCGCCGAAGGGGATACTAACTATGGCTACACCTTC	CASSAEGDTNYGYTF
TRBD1	TRBV5-1	TRBJ2-2	.	TGCGCCAGCAGCAGGGACAGGATGGCCGGGGAGCTGTTTTTT	CASSRDRMAGELFF
.	TRBV5-4	TRBJ1-5	.	TGTGCCAGCGGCAGGGAGGGGCAGCCCCAGCATTTT	CASGREGQPQHF
.	TRBV11-2	TRBJ2-5	.	TGTGCCAGCAGCTTAATAATTGGGGGGGAGACCCAGTACTTC	CASSLIIGGETQYF
.	TRBV14	TRBJ2-1	few	TGTGCCAGCAGCCAAGATCCAGCGGACTCCTACAATGAGCAGTTCTTC	CASSQDPADSYNEQFF
TRBD1	TRBV24-1	TRBJ2-5	.	TGTGCCACCAGTGACTACAGGGGGAAGACCCAGTACTTC	CATSDYRGKTQYF
TRBD1	TRBV5-4	TRBJ2-1	.	TGTGCCAGCAGCTGGGACAGGGCCTACAATGAGCAGTTCTTC	CASSWDRAYNEQFF
.	TRBV27	TRBJ1-5	.	TGTGCCAGCAGTCCGTACCCAGGATATAGCAATCAGCCCCAGCATTTT	CASSPYPGYSNQPQHF
TRBD1	TRBV27	TRBJ1-2	few	TGTGCCAGCAGTTGGGACAGGGGCCCTATCTATGGCTACACCTTC	CASSWDRGPIYGYTF
TRBD2	TRBV7-8	TRBJ2-7	.	TGTGCCAGCAGCCCTAGCGGGGGGGCGGGCGAGCAGTACTTC	CASSPSGGAGEQYF
.	TRBV5-6	TRBJ1-2	.	TGTGCCAGCAGCAACCCTCGGGGGGGGACCGCGTTCGAGGATGGCTACACCTTC	CASSNPRGGTAFEDGYTF